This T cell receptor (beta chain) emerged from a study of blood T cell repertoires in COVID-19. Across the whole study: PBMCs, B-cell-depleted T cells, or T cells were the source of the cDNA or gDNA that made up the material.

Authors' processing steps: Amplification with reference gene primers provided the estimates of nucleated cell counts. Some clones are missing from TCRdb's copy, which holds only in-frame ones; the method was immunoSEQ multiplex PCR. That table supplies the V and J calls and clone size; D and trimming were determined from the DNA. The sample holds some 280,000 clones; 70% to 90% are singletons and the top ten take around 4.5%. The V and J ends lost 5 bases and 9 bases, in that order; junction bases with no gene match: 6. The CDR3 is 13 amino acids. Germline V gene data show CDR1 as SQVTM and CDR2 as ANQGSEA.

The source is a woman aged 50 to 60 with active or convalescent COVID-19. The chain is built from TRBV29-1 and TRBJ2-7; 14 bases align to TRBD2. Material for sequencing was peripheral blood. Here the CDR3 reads CSVSGLAGVGQYF. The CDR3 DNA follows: TGCAGCGTTTCGGGACTAGCGGGAGTCGGGCAGTACTTC.